The rows below give T cell receptor beta chains drawn from one sample of a study of cytomegalovirus exposure and HLA in healthy donors. The assay was immunoSEQ multiplex PCR, and TCRdb's table has in-frame clones only and misses some. The repertoire holds fewer than 150,000 clones, with approximately 85% as singletons. The sample taken for sequencing was PBMCs. The source is a woman aged 30 to 39 in good health and CMV-seropositive. The CDR3 runs from the conserved cysteine through the conserved F or W. Each record gives: V gene, J gene, D gene, CDR3 protein. The D gene is left open where the match is weak.

V gene: TRBV9; J gene: TRBJ2-3; D gene: -; CDR3 protein: CASSVAGEGDTQYF
V gene: TRBV5-4; J gene: TRBJ2-2; D gene: TRBD2; CDR3 protein: CASSLSGLANTGELFF
V gene: TRBV27; J gene: TRBJ1-5; D gene: -; CDR3 protein: CASSLNSLQPQHF
V gene: TRBV6-5; J gene: TRBJ2-5; D gene: TRBD2; CDR3 protein: CASSREVAVQETQYF
V gene: TRBV9; J gene: TRBJ1-5; D gene: -; CDR3 protein: CASSVTGEDQPQHF
V gene: TRBV1; J gene: TRBJ2-3; D gene: -; CDR3 protein: CTSSQVNGRGEYTQYF
V gene: TRBV9; J gene: TRBJ2-1; D gene: TRBD2; CDR3 protein: CASSVGSGGGISSSYNEQFF
V gene: TRBV6-6; J gene: TRBJ1-1; D gene: -; CDR3 protein: CASSYQASLNTEAFF
V gene: TRBV6-1; J gene: TRBJ1-2; D gene: TRBD1; CDR3 protein: CASSEYGGGGGGRVGYTF
V gene: TRBV5-1; J gene: TRBJ2-3; D gene: -; CDR3 protein: CASSNMAGSDTQYF
V gene: TRBV25-1; J gene: TRBJ2-1; D gene: -; CDR3 protein: CASSEAGRGDNEQFF
V gene: TRBV7-9; J gene: TRBJ1-2; D gene: TRBD1; CDR3 protein: CASSLSLTGGNGYTF
V gene: TRBV5-5; J gene: TRBJ1-6; D gene: -; CDR3 protein: CASSLDRGNSPLHF
V gene: TRBV6-1; J gene: TRBJ2-2; D gene: TRBD1; CDR3 protein: CASRRDRLNTGELFF
V gene: TRBV10-1; J gene: TRBJ1-3; D gene: -; CDR3 protein: CASRRSPGQGNTIYF
V gene: TRBV5-1; J gene: TRBJ1-3; D gene: -; CDR3 protein: CASSLGTASGNTIYF
V gene: TRBV2; J gene: TRBJ2-2; D gene: -; CDR3 protein: CASSEREAGELFF
V gene: TRBV6-5; J gene: TRBJ1-6; D gene: -; CDR3 protein: CASSYSSGPLNSPLHF
V gene: TRBV30; J gene: TRBJ2-5; D gene: -; CDR3 protein: CAWNAGAIPQETQYF
V gene: TRBV19; J gene: TRBJ1-5; D gene: -; CDR3 protein: CASSTVGTSSNQPQHF
V gene: TRBV28; J gene: TRBJ2-3; D gene: TRBD2; CDR3 protein: CASSLSPAGMIPSTDTQYF
V gene: TRBV28; J gene: TRBJ1-5; D gene: -; CDR3 protein: CACGGFGQPQHF
V gene: TRBV29-1; J gene: TRBJ2-7; D gene: TRBD1; CDR3 protein: CSAFPGTGSYEQYF
V gene: TRBV11-2; J gene: TRBJ1-1; D gene: -; CDR3 protein: CASSPNTEAFF
V gene: TRBV7-9; J gene: TRBJ2-7; D gene: -; CDR3 protein: CASSPGSTYEQYF
V gene: TRBV10-3; J gene: TRBJ1-5; D gene: -; CDR3 protein: CAISGGVQPQHF
V gene: TRBV28; J gene: TRBJ1-2; D gene: -; CDR3 protein: CASSLMGWYTF
V gene: TRBV18; J gene: TRBJ2-6; D gene: -; CDR3 protein: CASSFRGTGDSGANVLTF
V gene: TRBV30; J gene: TRBJ1-4; D gene: -; CDR3 protein: CAWGGQYHNEKLFF
V gene: TRBV28; J gene: TRBJ1-6; D gene: -; CDR3 protein: CASSPGHPDSPLHF
V gene: TRBV9; J gene: TRBJ1-2; D gene: -; CDR3 protein: CASSAGGNYGYTF
V gene: TRBV5-6; J gene: TRBJ1-1; D gene: -; CDR3 protein: CASSLVQGNTEAFF
V gene: TRBV5-4; J gene: TRBJ2-7; D gene: TRBD2; CDR3 protein: CASSPGTSGSMAGYEQYF
V gene: TRBV28; J gene: TRBJ1-4; D gene: -; CDR3 protein: CASSLREEIEKLFF
V gene: TRBV28; J gene: TRBJ1-2; D gene: -; CDR3 protein: CASSSPIFWEGDNYGYTF
V gene: TRBV19; J gene: TRBJ1-4; D gene: -; CDR3 protein: CASSILGVGEKLFF
V gene: TRBV28; J gene: TRBJ2-5; D gene: -; CDR3 protein: CASTTQGETQYF
V gene: TRBV4-1; J gene: TRBJ1-2; D gene: TRBD1; CDR3 protein: CASSVRDRGVYGYTF
V gene: TRBV25-1; J gene: TRBJ1-5; D gene: -; CDR3 protein: CASSEWGEGNQPQHF
V gene: TRBV14; J gene: TRBJ1-1; D gene: TRBD1; CDR3 protein: CASSQGVGGLNTEAFF
V gene: TRBV6-4; J gene: TRBJ2-2; D gene: -; CDR3 protein: CASRQGSNTGELFF
V gene: TRBV2; J gene: TRBJ2-1; D gene: TRBD2; CDR3 protein: CASKGLARDEQFF
V gene: TRBV25-1; J gene: TRBJ2-3; D gene: -; CDR3 protein: CASSPWGGVPSTDTQYF
V gene: TRBV29-1; J gene: TRBJ2-7; D gene: TRBD2; CDR3 protein: CSVSGGKAYEQYF
V gene: TRBV5-1; J gene: TRBJ2-3; D gene: -; CDR3 protein: CASSLGQTSTDTQYF
V gene: TRBV19; J gene: TRBJ2-1; D gene: TRBD2; CDR3 protein: CASTPLAGGPSEQFF
V gene: TRBV30; J gene: TRBJ2-3; D gene: TRBD2; CDR3 protein: CAWSSGRNADTQYF
V gene: TRBV25-1; J gene: TRBJ2-3; D gene: TRBD2; CDR3 protein: CASSASPGGTSTQYF
V gene: TRBV27; J gene: -; D gene: -; CDR3 protein: CASSFDRSYEQYF
V gene: TRBV10-3; J gene: TRBJ2-7; D gene: -; CDR3 protein: CAISEWGEGGNEQYF
V gene: TRBV28; J gene: TRBJ1-2; D gene: -; CDR3 protein: CASKGQPRTQSVYTF
V gene: TRBV10-3; J gene: TRBJ1-2; D gene: TRBD1; CDR3 protein: CAITGTGLHGYTF